This T cell receptor (beta chain) was recorded in a study of blood T cell repertoires in COVID-19. The assay was immunoSEQ multiplex PCR, and TCRdb's table has in-frame clones only and misses some. The sample records over 150,000 clones, approximately 85% being singletons. Seattle's enrolled individuals joined amid active infection and were then monitored longitudinally. The table lists this clone with a count of one. The sequence was collected from a man in his 60s with COVID-19, enrolled during active disease. Sequencing input: peripheral blood.

CDR3 coding DNA: TGTGCCAGCAGTTCCCAAGACAGGGGGCAAAGGGGTTTCTTT. Protein: CASSSQDRGQRGFF. The chain combines TRBV28 with TRBJ1-1, with TRBD1 identical over 10 bases. The trim removed 4 bases at V and 13 bases at J, leaving 12 bases unmatched. Germline values: CDR1 MDHEN, CDR2 SYDVKM. The CDR3 contains 14 residues.